This T cell receptor (beta chain) appears in the sequencing data of a study of vaccination and CD4 T cells after COVID-19. The assay that was used to sequence DNA from cultured CD4+ T cells was the Oncomine TCR Beta short-read assay. In TCRdb, the PCR reads were re-called with MiXCR into one record per CDR3 protein. The top ten hold around 3.8% of the sample, which has about 20,000 distinct CDR3 sequences, 66% seen once. This CDR3 has 16 amino acids. Germline V gene lookup returns CDR1 MNHNS and CDR2 SASEGT. V gave up 6 bases and J gave up 2 bases, with 16 bases separating them. Treatment meaning: 10-day PBMC culture with coronavirus spike peptide pools or control peptides (ViraFEST assay). PCR positivity dates ran from March to December 2020, preceding US Alpha, Beta and Delta variants. Worth noting for this clonotype: Its antigen is as yet unknown.

This rearrangement joins TRBV6-1 to TRBJ2-2; D is uncertain. Source material: CD4+ T cells from blood, cultured in vitro. The receptor was isolated from a human donor who had recovered from COVID-19. In DNA, the CDR3 is TGTGCCAGCAGCCCGACCCTTGACCGAAACACCGGGGAGCTGTTTTTT. This codes for CASSPTLDRNTGELFF.